These 9 T cell receptor beta chains came from one sample sequenced in a study of blood T cell repertoires in COVID-19. Produced via immunoSEQ multiplex PCR; TCRdb's table is partial and in-frame only. The top ten hold 2.3% of the sample, which has almost 400,000 clones, 70% to 90% seen once. The sequencing input was peripheral blood. The receptors stem from a woman aged 55 to 70 with COVID-19, enrolled during active disease.

The chain links TRBV9 to TRBJ1-2; D is possibly TRBD1 (6 bases). Germline V gene data show CDR1 as SGDLS and CDR2 as YYNGEE. Trimming took off 4 bases at V and 8 bases at J, with 15 bases between the two ends. The length of the CDR3 is 13 residues. CDR3 in amino acids: CASSSRQVGGYTF. CDR3 DNA: TGTGCCAGCAGCTCACGACAGGTCGGGGGCTACACCTTC.

The chain carries TRBV27 and TRBJ1-6, with TRBD1 as a possible D gene (6 bases). This CDR3 region has 15 residues. The germline V gene has CDR1 MNHEY and CDR2 SMNVEV (reference sequence). Deletions cut 6 bases from V and 1 base from J, with 10 bases between. This CDR3 is CASRIQGSYNSPLHF. CDR3 DNA: TGTGCCAGCAGGATACAGGGTTCCTATAATTCACCCCTCCACTTT.

The chain joins TRBV19 to TRBJ2-5; 12 nucleotides match TRBD2. CDR1 LNHDA and CDR2 SQIVND come from the germline V gene (reference sequence). This CDR3 is 16 amino acids long. The trim removed 5 bases at V and 1 base at J, leaving 5 bases unmatched. The CDR3 DNA sequence: TGTGCCAGTAGTCCAAGGGGACTAGCGGGCCAAGAGACCCAGTACTTC. It yields the protein CASSPRGLAGQETQYF.

The chain joins TRBV18 to TRBJ1-2; D is undetermined. Germline values: CDR1 KGHSH, CDR2 LQKENI. There are 14 residues in the CDR3. The V and J ends lost 2 bases and 6 bases respectively, with 13 bases between them. The CDR3 is CASSPGSPRNGYTF. CDR3 in DNA: TGTGCCAGCTCACCAGGCAGCCCCAGGAATGGCTACACCTTC.

This sequence joins TRBV28 and TRBJ2-3; TRBD1 matches at 11 bases. With V trimmed by 6 bases and J by 4 bases, 15 bases remained unmatched. The CDR3 consists of 18 residues. Germline loops: CDR1 MDHEN, CDR2 SYDVKM. CDR3 sequence: CASSIPLAGTGGPDTQYF. The CDR3 DNA reads as TGTGCCAGCAGCATCCCCCTAGCCGGGACAGGGGGTCCAGATACGCAGTATTTT.

The chain uses TRBV2 and TRBJ2-1, with a possible D match to TRBD2 (5 bases). Trimming removed 3 bases at V and 7 bases at J, with 13 bases between. There are 14 residues in the CDR3. The germline CDR1 and CDR2 sequences are SNHLY and FYNNEI. The CDR3 coding sequence is TGTGCCAGCAGTGAGGCGGGCCCCTCTAATGAGCAGTTCTTC. It yields the protein CASSEAGPSNEQFF.

This chain joins TRBV6-6 and TRBJ2-7; TRBD2 agrees at 14 bases. V dropped 7 bases and J dropped 2; count of bases not matched to a gene: 4. Germline assignment: CDR1 MNHNY and CDR2 SVGAGI (reference sequence). The CDR3 totals 15 residues. This CDR3 is CASIETSGGAYEQYF. DNA for the CDR3: TGTGCCAGCATCGAGACTAGCGGGGGGGCCTACGAGCAGTACTTC.

The chain has TRBV7-2 and TRBJ2-5; 7 bases map to TRBD1. V lost 1 base and J lost 2; bases outside the gene matches: 4. Germline assignment: CDR1 SGHTA and CDR2 FQGNSA. This CDR3 region has 15 residues. CDR3 bases: TGTGCCAGCAGCTTAGTGGGCAGGGGGCAAGAGACCCAGTACTTC. Its protein product is CASSLVGRGQETQYF.

The rearrangement links TRBV6-5 to TRBJ1-1; D unresolved. Looked up from germline, CDR1 is MNHEY and CDR2 is SVGAGI. The CDR3 totals 11 residues. V lost 7 bases and J 8 bases, leaving 11 bases between the germline ends. The CDR3, as DNA: TGTGCCAGCACCTCGCATACAGAAGCTTTCTTT. Translating gives CASTSHTEAFF.